These 7 T cell receptor beta chains share one sample of origin, sequenced in a study of shared clonotypes between healthy human individuals. Data came from immunoSEQ multiplex PCR; TCRdb stores just in-frame clones and leaves some out. The sample has about 2.3 million clones; just over 90% are singletons. The specimen was naive CD4+ T cells from PBMCs. Subset denoted: CD45RA+ positively selected. The receptors shown here come from a man aged 18 to 30 in good health. Some clones in this sample may be carry-over from other donors' samples.

The chain links TRBV29-1 to TRBJ2-7; a weak D match, TRBD2 (6 bases). This CDR3 has 11 amino acids. The V gene's germline CDR1 is SQVTM and CDR2 ANQGSEA. Trimming left V 7 bases short and J 5 bases short, with 12 bases between. The CDR3 bases are TGCAGCGCGGGCGGGGTAGACGAGCAGTACTTC. It translates to CSAGGVDEQYF.

The chain combines TRBV7-8 with TRBJ2-3; 11 bases are shared with TRBD2. Germline trimming cut 2 bases from V and 4 bases from J; bases unmatched to any gene: 2. Germline V gene lookup returns CDR1 SGHVS and CDR2 FQNEAQ. This CDR3 has 15 amino acids. This CDR3 is CASSLTSGGSDTQYF. DNA for the CDR3: TGTGCCAGCAGCTTAACTAGCGGGGGCTCAGATACGCAGTATTTT. Full variable domain (outside the CDR3, taken from reference TRBV7-8 and TRBJ2-3): GAGVSQSPRYKVAKRGQDVALRCDPISGHVSLFWYQQALGQGPEFLTYFQNEAQLDKSGLPSDRFFAERPEGSVSTLKIQRTQQEDSAVYLCASSLTSGGSDTQYFGPGTRLTVL.

This clone has only a few counts. The V gene is TRBV7-2, the J gene TRBJ1-2; possibly TRBD1 for D (5 bases). Trimming cost V 5 bases and J 2 bases, with 12 bases left between them. The CDR3 contains 14 residues. CDR1 and CDR2 (germline): SGHTA, FQGNSA. The CDR3 spells CASSLGRPNYGYTF. CDR3 nucleotides: TGTGCCAGCAGCCTGGGACGGCCCAACTATGGCTACACCTTC.

The rearrangement links TRBV4-2 to TRBJ2-1; 14 positions agree with TRBD2. This CDR3 is built from 19 residues. Germline trimming cut 1 base from V and 7 bases from J; bases unmatched to any gene: 12. Germline loops: CDR1 LGHNA, CDR2 YNFKEQ. This CDR3 reads CASSQGAGTSGSQGNEQFF. As DNA, the CDR3 is TGTGCCAGCAGCCAAGGGGCCGGGACTAGCGGGAGTCAGGGGAATGAGCAGTTCTTC.

The V gene is TRBV11-3, the J gene TRBJ2-1, with D possibly being TRBD2 (6 bases). Between the trimmed V and J ends, which lost 0 bases and 4 bases, there was a span of 13 bases. Germline assignment: CDR1 SGHNT and CDR2 YENEEA. The CDR3 is 16 residues long. The CDR3, as DNA: TGTGCCAGCAGCTTAGAACGGGGAGGTGGGTACAATGAGCAGTTCTTC. The encoded protein is CASSLERGGGYNEQFF. The variable domain in full, completed from reference TRBV11-3 and TRBJ2-1, reads EAGVVQSPRYKIIEKKQPVAFWCNPISGHNTLYWYLQNLGQGPELLIRYENEEAVDDSQLPKDRFSAERLKGVDSTLKIQPAELGDSAVYLCASSLERGGGYNEQFFGPGTRLTVL.

Here the CDR3 reads CATSSFLGLGNTIYF. CDR3 sequence (DNA): TGTGCCACCAGCAGCTTCTTAGGGTTAGGAAACACCATATATTTT. This sequence joins TRBV15 and TRBJ1-3, with D hard to call. V gave up 3 bases and J gave up 4 bases, with 13 bases separating them. CDR1 is LNHNV and CDR2 is YYDKDF in the germline V gene (reference sequence). This CDR3 is built from 15 residues.

The genes are TRBV25-1 and TRBJ1-2, with TRBD1 matching 8 bases. CDR1 and CDR2 from the germline V gene are MGHDK and SYGVNS. V trimming: 6 bases; J trimming: 4 bases; junction bases outside the gene matches: 10. The CDR3 loop spans 15 amino acids. This CDR3 reads CASSPWNRGGYGYTF. For the CDR3, the DNA is TGTGCCAGCAGCCCTTGGAACAGGGGGGGCTATGGCTACACCTTC.